This TCR beta chain appears in the sequencing data of a study of metastatic and nonmetastatic thyroid tumors. V was shortened by 2 bases and J by 12 bases, with 12 bases between the two germline ends. This CDR3 comprises 11 residues. CDR1 and CDR2 from the germline V gene are DFQATT and SNEGSKA (reference sequence). There were no patients who had received any treatment before thyroid surgery. The table lists this clone with many counts. As yet, its antigen is unknown. General study findings and limits: Versus benign nodules, malignant thyroid tumors reportedly had significantly higher TCR beta diversity, in blood and tumor.

Per the study methods: Clinicopathological groups of papillary thyroid cancer showed CDR3 differences that were used to build a distant-metastasis classifier. TCRdb reanalyzed the PCR reads via MiXCR. The V and J calls follow TCRdb's processing rather than the paper's. This sample has under 45,000 clones, with 15% to 20% found just once. This clonotype originated in a female donor with papillary thyroid cancer or a benign thyroid nodule (not recorded which). Some clones in this sample may be carry-over from other donors' samples. The sequencing sample was made of tumor tissue. The chain combines TRBV20-1 with TRBJ2-3, with D possibly being TRBD2 (6 bases). The CDR3 DNA reads TGCAGTGCTAGATCCAGCGGGTTTCAGTATTTT. Amino acid sequence: CSARSSGFQYF.